What follows is one T cell receptor beta chain and its context. Its recognized antigen is unknown. Per-base quality was not reported, and no clone a single base away is much larger than it. After removal of 6 bases from V and 7 bases from J, the junction retains 9 bases not matched to a gene. The CDR3 holds 14 amino acids from the cysteine to the phenylalanine. The DNA shown is the 42-base CDR3, in frame from base 1. TCR alpha and beta CDR3 regions were amplified with the iRepertoire nested amplicon-rescue multiplex PCR (arm-PCR) platform from RNA. One-step reverse transcription and amplification used roughly 90-400 ng of tissue mRNA or PBMC total RNA as input. Following bead purification, Illumina adapters were added by a secondary multiplex PCR, and libraries between 200 and 400 bp were gel-purified. Demultiplexing relied on internal 6-nucleotide barcodes carried by the libraries. The libraries were sequenced on an Illumina MiSeq using 2x220 or 2x250 nucleotide paired-end reads. The authors' pipeline ran thus. Paired reads were merged using FLASH 1.2.11 and aligned with BWA-MEM to the GRCh37 human genome, and TRA and TRB reads were then extracted. V and J assignment used an IMGT-derived reference of cassette sequences and CDR3 motifs that included pseudogenes. Reads were translated in three frames, and productive CDR3s were defined as those with a C...FGXG motif and no stop codons. Clonotypes were defined as unique combinations of V-J cassette pair and CDR3 amino acid sequence. Hamming distance filtering was applied to reads, with thresholds set by the sequence error rate of each sample in mapped regions. TCRdb ran its own pipeline on the public reads, namely fastp trimming at Q25 and MiXCR clone calling, and kept in-frame beta chains. CDR3 protein duplicates are merged, each entry listing the most common genes and DNA. The V and J calls shown here were made by TCRdb, not taken from the authors' results. The sample table records under 150,000 distinct CDR3 sequences; roughly 43% of these occur just once. In total, the top ten clones hold around 18% of the sample.

This sample is drawn from a study of glioma-infiltrating T cells (dated by TCRdb to about 2016). Background on the whole study: TCR alpha- and beta-chain repertoires were sequenced from glioma tissue, non-neoplastic brain tissue and matched peripheral blood mononuclear cells. The paired cohort was made up of three low-grade glioma patients, several primary glioblastoma patients and three non-glioma patients who contributed non-neoplastic brain tissue. Each tissue-infiltrating repertoire was compared with the same patient's peripheral blood repertoire to measure divergence between tissue and blood T-cell populations. Findings and caveats that apply to the study as a whole: The group comparisons were based on small numbers of patients: three non-neoplastic, three low-grade glioma and several glioblastoma patients. VJ-independent divergence between tissue and blood was lower than expected in non-neoplastic patients but higher than expected in all gliomas, particularly low-grade gliomas. Very few CDR3 sequences were found to be shared between tissue and blood, and this scarcity was attributed to high CDR3 diversity and limited sampling.

The chain joins TRBV12-3 or TRBV12-4 to TRBJ2-7, with 10 junctional bases fitting TRBD2. The sequence was collected from a human donor with low-grade glioma or glioblastoma, undergoing nonglioma brain surgery, or in good health (not recorded which). The material sequenced was glioma tissue, nonneoplastic brain tissue, or PBMCs (not recorded which). The sequence in DNA is TGTGCCAGCAGGGCTAGCGGGAGAATAATTGAGCAGTACTTC. Translated, it gives CASRASGRIIEQYF.